Below are 13 T cell receptor beta chains sequenced from a single sample in a study of OX40 agonist ivuxolimab in advanced cancers. Repertoires were generated with immunoSEQ multiplex PCR, while TCRdb's copy carries only in-frame clones and drops some. In the table there are around 48,000 clones, roughly 80% of which are singletons. The sequencing here drew on CD4+ or CD8+ T cells sorted from blood, taken in a trial of the OX40 agonist ivuxolimab. The receptors shown here come from an adult with an advanced solid tumor such as melanoma, head and neck, liver or kidney cancer.

This clone was detected once. The chain uses TRBV28 and TRBJ2-3; TRBD1 matches at 9 bases. The CDR3 has 15 residues. The V and J ends lost 8 bases and 5 bases, in that order; junction bases with no gene match: 11. Germline CDR1 reads MDHEN; CDR2 reads SYDVKM. The DNA for the CDR3 is TGTGCCAGCCTATGGGGGGGACAGGGCGGAGATACGCAGTATTTT. It yields the protein CASLWGGQGGDTQYF. Full variable domain (outside the CDR3, taken from reference TRBV28 and TRBJ2-3): DVKVTQSSRYLVKRTGEKVFLECVQDMDHENMFWYRQDPGLGLRLIYFSYDVKMKEKGDIPEGYSVSREKKERFSLILESASTNQTSMYLCASLWGGQGGDTQYFGPGTRLTVL.

This clone was detected a few times. The rearrangement links TRBV7-9 to TRBJ1-1; D may be TRBD1 (6 bases). The germline CDR1 and CDR2 sequences are SEHNR and FQNEAQ (reference sequence). The CDR3 extends over 13 amino acids. Trimming removed 5 bases from V and 6 bases from J, with 13 bases in between. DNA for the CDR3: TGTGCCAGCAGCCCGACAGCAGGGGCTGAAGCTTTCTTT. Encoded protein: CASSPTAGAEAFF.

V gene TRBV7-2 combines with J gene TRBJ2-1, with a possible D match to TRBD2 (7 bases). V was trimmed by 4 bases and J by 0 bases, leaving 19 bases between them. Germline V gene data show CDR1 as SGHTA and CDR2 as FQGNSA. CDR3 length: 18 residues. The CDR3 spells CASSYSPGGRRSYNEQFF. CDR3 DNA: TGTGCCAGCAGCTACTCCCCCGGGGGGCGCCGCTCCTACAATGAGCAGTTCTTC.

This chain connects TRBV11-2 to TRBJ2-3; 7 bases match TRBD2. Germline CDR1 reads SGHAT; CDR2 reads FQNNGV. V was pared by 6 bases and J by 2 bases, with 11 bases of the junction left unmatched. This CDR3 contains 16 residues. CDR3 nucleotide sequence: TGTGCCAGCAGTCCCCCGGGACTAAGGAACACAGATACGCAGTATTTT. This gives the protein CASSPPGLRNTDTQYF.

The J gene is TRBJ1-5, the V gene TRBV28; D gene ambiguous. The CDR3 is 13 amino acids. The V end lost 4 bases, the J end lost 11 bases, and 15 bases lay between the germline ends. The germline V gene encodes CDR1 MDHEN and CDR2 SYDVKM. The CDR3: CASSSGAFAAQHF. In DNA, the CDR3 is TGTGCCAGCAGTTCAGGAGCCTTCGCGGCCCAGCATTTT. Using reference TRBV28 and TRBJ1-5 for the parts outside the CDR3, the full variable domain is DVKVTQSSRYLVKRTGEKVFLECVQDMDHENMFWYRQDPGLGLRLIYFSYDVKMKEKGDIPEGYSVSREKKERFSLILESASTNQTSMYLCASSSGAFAAQHFGDGTRLSIL.

The V and J genes are TRBV5-4 and TRBJ1-3; TRBD1 matches at 8 bases. In germline, CDR1 is SGHNT, CDR2 YYREEE (reference sequence). After removal of 4 bases from V and 2 bases from J, the junction contained 5 bases not matched to a gene. The CDR3 totals 15 residues. The CDR3 DNA reads TGTGCCAGCAGCCTAACGACAGGGGCTGGAAACACCATATATTTT. It is translated as CASSLTTGAGNTIYF.

The rearrangement uses TRBV7-9 and TRBJ1-3; D uncertain. The CDR3 runs 14 residues. The germline V gene has CDR1 SEHNR and CDR2 FQNEAQ (reference sequence). Trimming cost V 3 bases and J 1 base, with 7 bases left between them. The CDR3 sequence: CASSFGLSGNTIYF. The CDR3 DNA reads TGTGCCAGCAGCTTTGGACTATCTGGAAACACCATATATTTT.

The chain employs TRBV5-1 and TRBJ2-3; the D gene is possibly TRBD2 (5 bases). Germline CDR1 reads SGHRS; CDR2 reads YFSETQ. CDR3 length equals 14 residues. V was shortened by 4 bases and J by 7 bases, with 16 bases between the two germline ends. The chain's CDR3 is CASSPPWADYTQYF. The CDR3 DNA follows: TGCGCCAGCAGCCCCCCTTGGGCGGACTATACGCAGTATTTT. Full variable domain (rest looked up from reference TRBV5-1 and TRBJ2-3): KAGVTQTPRYLIKTRGQQVTLSCSPISGHRSVSWYQQTPGQGLQFLFEYFSETQRNKGNFPGRFSGRQFSNSRSEMNVSTLELGDSALYLCASSPPWADYTQYFGPGTRLTVL.

This clone was seen only once. The CDR3 protein is CASSTGGTEAFF. CDR3 DNA sequence: TGTGCCAGCAGCACAGGGGGCACTGAAGCTTTCTTT. The chain combines TRBV28 with TRBJ1-1, with 8 bases matching TRBD1. Germline CDR1 is MDHEN and CDR2 is SYDVKM. V lost 6 bases and J lost 4; bases outside the gene matches: 1. The CDR3 is 12 residues long. Variable domain in full (rest from reference TRBV28 and TRBJ1-1): DVKVTQSSRYLVKRTGEKVFLECVQDMDHENMFWYRQDPGLGLRLIYFSYDVKMKEKGDIPEGYSVSREKKERFSLILESASTNQTSMYLCASSTGGTEAFFGQGTRLTVV.

This sequence joins TRBV6-1 and TRBJ1-5, with a tentative D call TRBD1 (6 bases). Germline V gene sequence: CDR1 MNHNS, CDR2 SASEGT. The CDR3 totals 16 residues. Deletions cut 2 bases from V and 4 bases from J, with 15 bases between. The CDR3 reads CASSEFGGGQNQPQHF. DNA of the CDR3: TGTGCCAGCAGTGAATTCGGCGGGGGACAAAATCAGCCCCAGCATTTT.

The chain links TRBV28 to TRBJ1-1; 7 bases align to TRBD1. Germline CDR1 reads MDHEN; CDR2 reads SYDVKM. The CDR3 totals 15 residues. Trimming removed 5 bases from V and 8 bases from J; junction bases left unmatched: 14. The CDR3 here is CASSPTHGQVLEAFF. The CDR3 DNA reads TGTGCCAGCAGTCCGACCCATGGACAGGTTCTCGAAGCTTTCTTT.

V gene TRBV10-3 combines with J gene TRBJ2-4, with D perhaps given as TRBD1 or TRBD2 (6 bases each). Trimming took 0 bases from V and 10 from J, leaving 16 bases between them. In germline, CDR1 is ENHRY, CDR2 SYGVKD. CDR3 length: 15 residues. In DNA form, the CDR3 reads TGTGCCATCAGTGAGTCGCTAGGGGGGTCTAAAATTCAGTACTTC. Translated: CAISESLGGSKIQYF.

The genes are TRBV5-1 and TRBJ1-2, with 10 bases aligning to TRBD1. The germline V gene encodes CDR1 SGHRS and CDR2 YFSETQ. The junction had 4 bases not matched to a gene; V was cut back by 0 bases and J by 8 bases. The CDR3 loop spans 14 amino acids. The CDR3 spells CASSLERGQGGYTF. In nucleotides, the CDR3 is TGCGCCAGCAGCTTGGAAAGGGGACAGGGGGGCTACACCTTC.